This T cell receptor beta chain was recorded in a study of shared clonotypes between healthy human individuals. Study results and limitations: Lower generation probabilities were found for non-shared clonotypes than for those shared by all four donors.

The CDR3 spans 17 residues. Germline CDR1 SEHNR, CDR2 FQNEAQ (reference sequence). V trimming: 6 bases; J trimming: 5 bases; junction bases outside the gene matches: 10. Notes on this clone: What it binds is not known.

The study enrolled healthy HIV-negative adults without recent acute infections or vaccinations as donors. Sequencing used immunoSEQ multiplex PCR; TCRdb keeps in-frame clones, though not all of them. Of around 1.1 million clones in the sample, approximately 75% were seen once. The chain has TRBV7-9 and TRBJ2-2, with 12 bases lining up with TRBD1. The source of this sequence is a man between 18 and 35 years old in good health. Some clones in this sample may be carry-over from other donors' samples. Source material: memory CD4+ T cells from PBMCs. Subset in this sample: CD45RA-negative fraction. DNA of the CDR3: TGTGCCAGCAGTTACACCGGGACAGGGGGCTCGACCGGGGAGCTGTTTTTT. It translates to CASSYTGTGGSTGELFF.